This T cell receptor (beta chain) was retrieved from a study of T cell repertoires in cytomegalovirus infection. Across the study: Shared public TCR beta signatures pointed to both CMV infection and a matching HLA type.

TCRdb itself ran the reads through MiXCR, one entry per CDR3 protein. Among more than 150,000 distinct CDR3 sequences listed, approximately 19% were seen once. Concerning this clonotype: Its target is not known.

V was trimmed by 4 bases and J by 7 bases, leaving 8 bases between them. The CDR3 is made up of 12 amino acids. The germline gives CDR1 SGHNT, CDR2 YENEEA. General observations from the study: Dominating the ex vivo response were TCR beta clonotypes that were CMV-specific and HLA-C-restricted. Accumulated public TCR beta family frequency recognized individuals carrying CMV together with the relevant HLA.

The specimen was PBMCs. The receptor's source is a human donor in good health (CMV status not recorded). Some clones in this sample may be carry-over from other donors' samples. The chain combines TRBV11-3 with TRBJ2-4, with D unclear. The DNA for the CDR3 is TGTGCCAGCAGCTCCACCCTCAACATTCAGTACTTC. Amino acid sequence: CASSSTLNIQYF.